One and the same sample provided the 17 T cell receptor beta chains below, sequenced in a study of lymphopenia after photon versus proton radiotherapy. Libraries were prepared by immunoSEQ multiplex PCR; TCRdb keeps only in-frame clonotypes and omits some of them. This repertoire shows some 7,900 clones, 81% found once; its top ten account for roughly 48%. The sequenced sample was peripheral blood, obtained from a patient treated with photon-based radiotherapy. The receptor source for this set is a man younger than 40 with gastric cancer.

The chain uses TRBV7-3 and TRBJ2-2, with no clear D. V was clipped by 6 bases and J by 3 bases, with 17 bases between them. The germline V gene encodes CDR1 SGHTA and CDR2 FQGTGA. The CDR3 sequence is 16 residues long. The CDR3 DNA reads TGTGCCAGCAGTTTAGAACCTATCCAAGACACCGGGGAGCTGTTTTTT. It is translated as CASSLEPIQDTGELFF.

The CDR3 loop reads CASSTAGTGDYEQYF. The CDR3 region has the DNA TGTGCCAGCAGTACGGCCGGGACAGGGGACTACGAGCAGTACTTC. The chain is built from TRBV7-2 and TRBJ2-7, with 10 positions matching TRBD1. CDR1 and CDR2 (germline): SGHTA, FQGNSA. Germline trimming cut 6 bases from V and 3 bases from J; bases unmatched to any gene: 8. The CDR3 covers 15 residues.

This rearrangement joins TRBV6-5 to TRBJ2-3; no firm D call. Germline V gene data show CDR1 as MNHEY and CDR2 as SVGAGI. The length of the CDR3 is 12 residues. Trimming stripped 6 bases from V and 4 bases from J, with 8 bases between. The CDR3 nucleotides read TGTGCCAGCAGCTCCGTCGCAGATACGCAGTATTTT. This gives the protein CASSSVADTQYF.

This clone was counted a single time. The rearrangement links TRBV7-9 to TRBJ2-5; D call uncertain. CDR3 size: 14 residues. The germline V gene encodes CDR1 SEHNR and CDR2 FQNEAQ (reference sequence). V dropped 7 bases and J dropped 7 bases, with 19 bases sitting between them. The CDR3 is CASTSDGLVGTQYF. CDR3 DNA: TGTGCCAGCACCTCTGATGGGCTGGTGGGGACCCAGTACTTC.

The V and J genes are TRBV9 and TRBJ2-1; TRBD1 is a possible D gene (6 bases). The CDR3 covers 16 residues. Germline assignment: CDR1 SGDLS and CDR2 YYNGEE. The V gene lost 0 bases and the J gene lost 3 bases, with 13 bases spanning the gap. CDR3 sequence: CASSVDPGEVYNEQFF. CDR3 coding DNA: TGTGCCAGCAGCGTAGACCCAGGGGAAGTCTACAATGAGCAGTTCTTC.

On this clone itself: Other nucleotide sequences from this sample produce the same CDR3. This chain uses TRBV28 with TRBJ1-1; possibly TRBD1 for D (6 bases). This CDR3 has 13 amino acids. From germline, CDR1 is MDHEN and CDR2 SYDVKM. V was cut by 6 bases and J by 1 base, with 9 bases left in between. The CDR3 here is CASSSTGNTEAFF. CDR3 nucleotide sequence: TGTGCCAGCAGCTCGACAGGGAACACTGAAGCTTTCTTT.

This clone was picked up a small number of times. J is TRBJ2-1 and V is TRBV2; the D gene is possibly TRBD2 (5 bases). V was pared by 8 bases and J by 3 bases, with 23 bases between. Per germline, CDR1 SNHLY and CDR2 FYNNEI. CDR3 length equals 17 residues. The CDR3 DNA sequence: TGTGCCAGCGGACTTTCTGTGGTGATTCGGGGCTACAATGAGCAGTTCTTC. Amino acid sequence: CASGLSVVIRGYNEQFF.

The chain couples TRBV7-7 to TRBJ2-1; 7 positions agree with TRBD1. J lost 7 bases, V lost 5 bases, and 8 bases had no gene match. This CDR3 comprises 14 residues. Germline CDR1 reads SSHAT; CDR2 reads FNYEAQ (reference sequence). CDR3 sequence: CASSPWTGSNEQFF. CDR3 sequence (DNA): TGTGCCAGCAGCCCATGGACAGGCTCGAATGAGCAGTTCTTC.

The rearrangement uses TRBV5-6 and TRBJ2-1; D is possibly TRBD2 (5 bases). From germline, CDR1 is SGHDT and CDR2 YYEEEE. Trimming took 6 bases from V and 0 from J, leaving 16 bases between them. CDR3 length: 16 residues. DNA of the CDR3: TGTGCCAGCATCCCCCGGGTAGCGAGCTCCTACAATGAGCAGTTCTTC. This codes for CASIPRVASSYNEQFF.

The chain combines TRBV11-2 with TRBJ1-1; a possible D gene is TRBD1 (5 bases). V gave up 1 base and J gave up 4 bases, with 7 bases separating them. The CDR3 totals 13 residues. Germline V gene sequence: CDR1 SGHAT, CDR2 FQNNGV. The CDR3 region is CASSLGGLTEAFF. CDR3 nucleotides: TGTGCCAGCAGCTTAGGGGGCCTCACTGAAGCTTTCTTT. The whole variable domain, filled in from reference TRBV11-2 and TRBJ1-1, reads EAGVAQSPRYKIIEKRQSVAFWCNPISGHATLYWYQQILGQGPKLLIQFQNNGVVDDSQLPKDRFSAERLKGVDSTLKIQPAKLEDSAVYLCASSLGGLTEAFFGQGTRLTVV.

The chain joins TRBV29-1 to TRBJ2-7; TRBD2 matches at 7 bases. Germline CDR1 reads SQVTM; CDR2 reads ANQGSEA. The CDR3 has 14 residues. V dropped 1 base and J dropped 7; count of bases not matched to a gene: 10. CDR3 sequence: CSVEAGRGLGEQYF. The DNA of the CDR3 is TGCAGCGTTGAAGCGGGGAGGGGCCTAGGGGAGCAGTACTTC.

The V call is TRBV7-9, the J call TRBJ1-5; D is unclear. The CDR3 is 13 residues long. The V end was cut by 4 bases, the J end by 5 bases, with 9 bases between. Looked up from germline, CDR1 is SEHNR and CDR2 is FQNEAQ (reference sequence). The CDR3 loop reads CASSWTGDQPQHF. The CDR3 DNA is TGTGCCAGCAGCTGGACGGGTGATCAGCCCCAGCATTTT.

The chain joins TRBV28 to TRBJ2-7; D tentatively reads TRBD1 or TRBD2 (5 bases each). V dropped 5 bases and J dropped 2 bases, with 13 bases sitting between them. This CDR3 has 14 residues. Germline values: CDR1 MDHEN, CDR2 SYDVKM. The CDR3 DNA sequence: TGTGCCAGCAGTCGGGGACCGGGCCCCTACGAGCAGTACTTC. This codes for CASSRGPGPYEQYF.

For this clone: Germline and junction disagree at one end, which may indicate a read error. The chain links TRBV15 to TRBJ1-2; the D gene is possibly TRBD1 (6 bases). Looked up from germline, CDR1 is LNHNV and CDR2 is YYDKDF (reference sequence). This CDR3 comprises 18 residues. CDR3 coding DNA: TGTGCCACCAGCAGAGCTTCCTCGTCGCAGGGGACTAACTATGGCTACATCTTC. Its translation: CATSRASSSQGTNYGYIF.

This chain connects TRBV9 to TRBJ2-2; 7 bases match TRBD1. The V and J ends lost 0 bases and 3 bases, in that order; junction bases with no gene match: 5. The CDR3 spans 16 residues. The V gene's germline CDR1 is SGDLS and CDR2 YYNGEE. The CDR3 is CASSVATGADTGELFF. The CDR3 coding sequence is TGTGCCAGCAGCGTAGCTACAGGGGCGGACACCGGGGAGCTGTTTTTT.

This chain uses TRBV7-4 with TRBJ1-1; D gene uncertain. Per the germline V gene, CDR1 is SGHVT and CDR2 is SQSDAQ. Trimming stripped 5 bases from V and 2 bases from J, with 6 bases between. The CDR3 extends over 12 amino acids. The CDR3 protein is CASSGANTEAFF. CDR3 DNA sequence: TGTGCCAGCAGCGGCGCCAACACTGAAGCTTTCTTT. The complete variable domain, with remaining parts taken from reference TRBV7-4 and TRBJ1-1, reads GAGVSQSPRYKVAKRGRDVALRCDSISGHVTLYWYRQTLGQGSEVLTYSQSDAQRDKSGRPSGRFSAERPERSVSTLKIQRTEQGDSAVYLCASSGANTEAFFGQGTRLTVV.

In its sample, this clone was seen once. CDR3 coding DNA: TGTGCCAGTAGTATCGCCGGAGGACCGTCCTACAATGAGCAGTTCTTC. Its protein product is CASSIAGGPSYNEQFF. The chain carries TRBV19 and TRBJ2-1; possible D gene TRBD2, 5 bases. In germline, CDR1 is LNHDA, CDR2 SQIVND (reference sequence). V gave up 3 bases and J gave up 1 base, with 13 bases separating them. The CDR3 totals 16 residues.